The 19 T cell receptor beta chains below all came from one sample that was sequenced in a study of blood T cell repertoires in COVID-19. The table came from immunoSEQ multiplex PCR; TCRdb's copy has only in-frame clones and leaves some out. The table shows under 250,000 clones, with less than 85% occurring only once. Sequencing was carried out using peripheral blood. These TCRs come from a woman in her 70s with acute or convalescent COVID-19.

This clone has only a few counts. The chain carries TRBV30 and TRBJ2-3, with 7 bases aligning to TRBD1. Germline values: CDR1 GTSNPN, CDR2 SVGIG (reference sequence). V was pared by 4 bases and J by 9 bases, with 7 bases of the junction left unmatched. The CDR3 totals 12 residues. The CDR3 protein is CAWTWSGGTQYF. CDR3 bases: TGTGCCTGGACATGGTCAGGGGGAACGCAGTATTTT.

The J gene is TRBJ1-6, the V gene TRBV12-3 or TRBV12-4; D gene uncertain. V lost 1 base to trimming and J lost 11 bases, with 6 bases between them. The CDR3 has 12 amino acids. CDR3 sequence: CASSLGVAPLHF. The CDR3 DNA sequence: TGTGCCAGCAGTTTAGGCGTAGCACCCCTCCACTTT.

V gene TRBV7-2 combines with J gene TRBJ2-5; D may be TRBD1 (5 bases). This CDR3 is 16 amino acids long. Per germline, CDR1 SGHTA and CDR2 FQGNSA. V was clipped by 1 base and J by 3 bases, with 15 bases between them. CDR3 loop: CASSLGDGRVKETQYF. CDR3 DNA: TGTGCCAGCAGCTTAGGTGACGGCAGGGTAAAAGAGACCCAGTACTTC.

This clone was detected only a few times. The J gene is TRBJ2-3, the V gene TRBV5-1; 11 positions agree with TRBD2. V shed 10 bases, J shed 5 bases, and the junction held 12 bases outside the gene matches. Germline V gene lookup returns CDR1 SGHRS and CDR2 YFSETQ. The CDR3 runs to 15 residues. The CDR3 loop is CAGALAGGPEDTQYF. DNA of the CDR3: TGCGCCGGGGCCTTAGCGGGGGGGCCAGAAGATACGCAGTATTTT.

The genes are TRBV5-1 and TRBJ1-2; 12 bases line up with TRBD1. The CDR3 totals 16 residues. Germline loops: CDR1 SGHRS, CDR2 YFSETQ. The J segment lost 7 bases and the V segment lost 6 bases, leaving 13 bases of the junction unmatched. CDR3 nucleotide sequence: TGCGCCAGCAAACCTACCGGGACAGGGGGCTCAGGTGGCTACACCTTC. Protein: CASKPTGTGGSGGYTF. The complete variable domain, with remaining parts taken from reference TRBV5-1 and TRBJ1-2, reads KAGVTQTPRYLIKTRGQQVTLSCSPISGHRSVSWYQQTPGQGLQFLFEYFSETQRNKGNFPGRFSGRQFSNSRSEMNVSTLELGDSALYLCASKPTGTGGSGGYTFGSGTRLTVV.

The rearrangement uses TRBV11-1 and TRBJ2-1; D gene unclear. This CDR3 comprises 16 residues. Deletions cut 5 bases from V and 0 bases from J, with 14 bases between. Germline V gene data show CDR1 as SGHAT and CDR2 as FQDESV (reference sequence). As DNA, the CDR3 is TGTGCCAGCAGCCTCCGTCGAGACTTCTCCTACAATGAGCAGTTCTTC. Protein: CASSLRRDFSYNEQFF. The full variable domain, completed using reference TRBV11-1 and TRBJ2-1, is EAEVAQSPRYKITEKSQAVAFWCDPISGHATLYWYRQILGQGPELLVQFQDESVVDDSQLPKDRFSAERLKGVDSTLKIQPAELGDSAMYLCASSLRRDFSYNEQFFGPGTRLTVL.

The chain recombines TRBV3-1 (or the pseudogene TRBV3-2) with TRBJ2-5; 9 nucleotides line up with TRBD2. V dropped 0 bases and J dropped 1; count of bases not matched to a gene: 9. Germline values: CDR1 LGHDT, CDR2 YNNKEL (reference sequence). This CDR3 is built from 18 residues. The CDR3: CASSQDRGASGVQETQYF. CDR3 in DNA: TGTGCCAGCAGCCAAGATCGGGGTGCTAGCGGGGTCCAAGAGACCCAGTACTTC.

The chain recombines TRBV24-1 with TRBJ1-2; D not resolved. This CDR3 is built from 14 residues. V lost 2 bases to trimming and J lost 0 bases, with 6 bases between them. Germline-derived CDR1 and CDR2 are KGHDR and SFDVKD. Here the CDR3 DNA reads TGTGCCACCAGTGATTGGGCGTCTAACTATGGCTACACCTTC. Protein sequence: CATSDWASNYGYTF.

The V call is TRBV5-5, the J call TRBJ2-3, with D perhaps TRBD2 (6 bases). V dropped 9 bases and J dropped 1 base, with 12 bases sitting between them. Germline CDR1 is SGHKS and CDR2 is YYEKEE (reference sequence). The CDR3 totals 13 residues. The CDR3 nucleotides are TGTGCCACGGGGGATTTTCGCACAGATACGCAGTATTTT. This gives the protein CATGDFRTDTQYF.

The chain combines TRBV5-1 with TRBJ1-6, with D maybe TRBD1 (5 bases). Trimming stripped 0 bases from V and 0 bases from J, with 13 bases between. The V gene's germline CDR1 is SGHRS and CDR2 YFSETQ. The CDR3 covers 18 residues. For the CDR3, the DNA is TGCGCCAGCAGCTTGGGGGGCACAGCTAACTCCTATAATTCACCCCTCCACTTT. The encoded protein is CASSLGGTANSYNSPLHF.

The V and J genes are TRBV11-2 and TRBJ2-5, with 8 bases matching TRBD1. The CDR3 contains 16 residues. V lost 5 bases to trimming and J lost 2 bases; unmatched junction nucleotides: 10. The V gene's germline CDR1 is SGHAT and CDR2 FQNNGV. The CDR3 nucleotides are TGTGCCAGCAGCACGAGTATCGGACAGGGACAAGAGACCCAGTACTTC. Protein sequence: CASSTSIGQGQETQYF.

The genes are TRBV10-1 and TRBJ2-5, with 7 bases that match TRBD1. This CDR3 is 13 amino acids long. The V and J ends lost 6 bases and 3 bases, in that order; junction bases with no gene match: 4. CDR1 and CDR2 from the germline V gene are WNHNN and SYGVQD (reference sequence). CDR3 coding DNA: TGCGCCAGCAGCGCAGGACAGGAAGAGACCCAGTACTTC. Amino acid sequence: CASSAGQEETQYF.

With regard to this clone: This sample includes further DNA sequences coding for the same CDR3. This chain links TRBV5-1 with TRBJ2-5, with D possibly matching TRBD2 (6 bases). CDR3 length: 13 residues. Germline lookup yields CDR1 SGHRS and CDR2 YFSETQ. The V end lost 2 bases, the J end lost 5 bases, and 10 bases lay between the germline ends. The CDR3: CASSFAGRETQYF. The CDR3 nucleotides read TGCGCCAGCAGCTTTGCGGGGCGCGAGACCCAGTACTTC.

This clone occurred a few times. The rearrangement joins TRBV30 to TRBJ1-2, with D possibly being TRBD1 (6 bases). Germline assignment: CDR1 GTSNPN and CDR2 SVGIG (reference sequence). The CDR3 length is 10 residues. The V gene lost 7 bases and the J gene lost 5 bases, with 8 bases spanning the gap. The CDR3 reads CASGQYGYTF. Written as DNA, the CDR3 is TGTGCCTCCGGACAGTATGGCTACACCTTC.

DNA of the CDR3: TGTGCCAGCAGCAAAGTCCCTAGGGAGACCCAGTACTTC. Translated, it gives CASSKVPRETQYF. The chain has TRBV21-1 and TRBJ2-5; the DNA was not used to check the table's D call, TRBD2. TRBV21-1 is recorded as a pseudogene. This CDR3 contains 13 residues.

The chain combines TRBV5-1 with TRBJ1-2, with unresolved D. From germline, CDR1 is SGHRS and CDR2 YFSETQ. Trimming shortened V by 0 bases and J by 4 bases, and 13 bases separated the two germline ends. The CDR3 totals 15 residues. In DNA form, the CDR3 reads TGCGCCAGCAGCTTGGATCGGTCCGGAGGCTATGGCTACACCTTC. It specifies CASSLDRSGGYGYTF.

J is TRBJ2-3 and V is TRBV4-1, with TRBD2 identical over 11 bases. This CDR3 spans 18 amino acids. J lost 5 bases, V lost 5 bases, and 15 bases had no gene match. Germline V gene lookup returns CDR1 MGHRA and CDR2 YSYEKL. The CDR3 is CASSSKPTFSGGGDTQYF. The CDR3 DNA sequence: TGCGCCAGCAGCTCCAAACCGACCTTTAGCGGGGGGGGAGATACGCAGTATTTT.

The chain uses TRBV20-1 and TRBJ2-5; D is possibly TRBD1 (6 bases). This CDR3 contains 15 residues. Trimming pared 3 bases from V and 6 bases from J, leaving 20 bases between. Looked up from germline, CDR1 is DFQATT and CDR2 is SNEGSKA (reference sequence). CDR3 sequence: CSASPLRRGWQTQYF. Written as DNA, the CDR3 is TGCAGTGCTAGTCCCCTCCGTAGGGGGTGGCAGACCCAGTACTTC.

This rearrangement joins TRBV6-1 to TRBJ2-7, with 10 bases identical to TRBD1. Germline CDR1 reads MNHNS; CDR2 reads SASEGT. The CDR3 runs to 15 residues. With 5 bases clipped from V and 7 bases from J, the junction kept 11 bases outside the gene matches. The CDR3 DNA reads as TGTGCCAGCAGTCAACCCGGGACAGGGGCTTGGGAGCAGTACGTC. It codes for CASSQPGTGAWEQYV.